The 28 T cell receptor gamma chains in this list originate from one sample, sequenced in a study of gamma-delta chains in newborns, infants, children. TCRdb used CATT to re-call clones from the reads. The sample consists of about 2,500 gamma-chain clones, around 40% of them appearing once. Input material: blood. All receptors come from a child who was a newborn, infant or young child, either healthy, febrile or measles-vaccinated (not recorded which).

The chain employs TRGV5 and TRGJ1 or TRGJ2. As TCRdb names no J gene, one was assigned here on the basis of a DNA match to germline. Germline CDR1 VINAFY, CDR2 YDVSNSKD. The CDR3 covers 12 residues. The V gene end was trimmed by 6 bases and the J gene end by 3 bases; junction bases not matched to a gene: 5. The chain's CDR3 is CATWTTYYKKLF. CDR3 coding DNA: TGTGCCACCTGGACCACTTATTATAAGAAACTCTTT.

This chain links TRGV8 with TRGJ1 or TRGJ2. Since TCRdb gives no J gene, matching the DNA to germline was used here to assign it. The CDR3 sequence is 15 residues long. Looked up from germline, CDR1 is VENAVY and CDR2 is YDSYNSRV. V lost 2 bases and J lost 0; bases outside the gene matches: 7. CDR3 sequence reads: CATWDIKLNYYKKLF. CDR3 in DNA: TGTGCCACCTGGGATATAAAGTTGAATTATTATAAGAAACTCTTT.

This chain's CDR3 is CAIWDGPIYYKKLF. The CDR3 nucleotides are TGTGCCATCTGGGATGGCCCCATTTATTATAAGAAACTCTTT. The J gene is TRGJ1 or TRGJ2, while no V gene call was made. The CDR3 is made up of 14 amino acids.

The chain is built from TRGV4 and TRGJ1 or TRGJ2. No J segment appears in TCRdb, so it was assigned here by matching the sequence to germline. V shed 0 bases, J shed 3 bases, and the junction held 5 bases outside the gene matches. The germline V gene has CDR1 EGSTGY and CDR2 YDSYTSSV. CDR3 length: 14 residues. Here the CDR3 DNA reads TGTGCCACCTGGGATGGGCCGAGTTATTATAAGAAACTCTTT. Its translation: CATWDGPSYYKKLF.

In regard to this clone: Other nucleotide sequences from this sample produce the same CDR3. V gene TRGV4 combines with J gene TRGJ1 or TRGJ2. Here the J gene was assigned by germline matching of the DNA, as TCRdb has none. Trimming removed 4 bases from V and 7 bases from J; junction bases left unmatched: 7. Per the germline V gene, CDR1 is EGSTGY and CDR2 is YDSYTSSV. This CDR3 has 12 amino acids. CDR3 in amino acids: CATWDGDYKKLF. For the CDR3, the DNA is TGTGCCACCTGGGACGGAGACTATAAGAAACTCTTT.

The J gene was recorded as TRGJ1 or TRGJ2; no V gene was called. CDR3 size: 14 residues. CDR3 coding DNA: TGTGCCACCTGGGATCTCCAGAATTATTATAAGCAACTCTTT. Its protein product is CATWDLQNYYKQLF.

The CDR3 nucleotides are TGTGCCTTGTGGGAGGTGACCCCCGTGAAACTCTTT. Its translation: CALWEVTPVKLF. The rearrangement links TRGV9 to TRGJ1 or TRGJ2. TCRdb records no J gene; here it was assigned by comparing the DNA to germline. The germline CDR1 and CDR2 sequences are GITISATS and ISYDGTV (reference sequence). This CDR3 has 12 residues. V trimming: 0 bases; J trimming: 12 bases; junction bases outside the gene matches: 8.

Only a few counts were recorded for this clone. The CDR3 nucleotides are TGTGCCACCTGGGATATTACCCGAAATGGTCGTGATTGGATCAAGACGTTT. It encodes CATWDITRNGRDWIKTF. The chain carries TRGV8 and TRGJP2. TCRdb is silent on the J gene; assignment here came from matching the DNA to germline. This CDR3 has 17 residues. The V and J ends lost 2 bases and 6 bases, in that order; junction bases with no gene match: 15. Germline CDR1 VENAVY, CDR2 YDSYNSRV.

The V call is TRGV2, the J call TRGJ1 or TRGJ2. TCRdb supplies no J gene; here it was assigned by aligning the nucleotide sequence to germline. Germline V gene sequence: CDR1 EGSNGY, CDR2 YDSYNSKV. This CDR3 has 15 amino acids. The V gene end was trimmed by 0 bases and the J gene end by 4 bases; junction bases not matched to a gene: 9. The CDR3 DNA reads TGTGCCACCTGGGACGGGCCTCGGAGGTATTATAAGAAACTCTTT. Its protein is CATWDGPRRYYKKLF.

In its sample, this clone is large. The same CDR3 also results from other DNA sequences found in this sample. The chain carries TRGV3 and TRGJP2. Because TCRdb records no J gene, it was assigned here through a match of the DNA to germline. This CDR3 is built from 14 residues. In germline, CDR1 is VTNTFY, CDR2 YDVSTARD (reference sequence). V was clipped by 0 bases and J by 5 bases; unmatched bases: 3. The CDR3 sequence is CATWDRRSDWIKTF. Here the CDR3 DNA reads TGTGCCACCTGGGACAGGCGGAGTGATTGGATCAAGACGTTT.

The chain links TRGV4 to TRGJ1 or TRGJ2. The J gene, not given by TCRdb, was assigned here from a germline match of the nucleotide sequence. This CDR3 contains 14 residues. Trimming took 1 base from V and 4 from J; bases not matched to a gene: 7. Germline CDR1 and CDR2: EGSTGY and YDSYTSSV. CDR3 protein: CATWDGSRYYKKLF. CDR3 in DNA: TGTGCCACCTGGGATGGCTCTAGGTATTATAAGAAACTCTTT.

The table lists this clone with a few counts. The V and J genes are TRGV4 and TRGJ1 or TRGJ2. The J gene, not given by TCRdb, was assigned here from a germline match of the nucleotide sequence. Germline V lookup: CDR1 EGSTGY, CDR2 YDSYTSSV. This CDR3 contains 13 residues. With V trimmed by 0 bases and J by 7 bases, 6 bases remained unmatched. CDR3 region: CATWDGAGYKKLF. The CDR3 DNA sequence: TGTGCCACCTGGGATGGGGCGGGGTATAAGAAACTCTTT.

In regard to this clone: Other nucleotide sequences in the sample specify the same CDR3. This rearrangement joins TRGV4 to TRGJ1 or TRGJ2. The J gene, missing from TCRdb, was assigned here through DNA to germline matching. V lost 2 bases, J lost 11 bases, and 6 bases stayed unmatched. In germline, CDR1 is EGSTGY, CDR2 YDSYTSSV. This CDR3 has 11 amino acids. CDR3 in DNA: TGTGCCACCTGGGATGTTGGAGAGAAACTCTTT. Protein product: CATWDVGEKLF.

This chain joins TRGV5 and TRGJ1 or TRGJ2. Because TCRdb records no J gene, it was assigned here through a match of the DNA to germline. V gave up 3 bases and J gave up 4 bases; unmatched junction bases: 3. Germline assignment: CDR1 VINAFY and CDR2 YDVSNSKD. This CDR3 is built from 12 residues. The DNA for the CDR3 is TGTGCCACCTGGGACGTCTATTATAAGAAACTCTTT. Amino acids: CATWDVYYKKLF.

Worth noting for this clone: The same CDR3 can be traced to other DNA sequences in this sample. CDR3 nucleotide sequence: TGTGCCACCTGGGGTAGGAACTATAAGAAACTCTTT. Amino acid sequence: CATWGRNYKKLF. The chain carries TRGV4 and TRGJ1 or TRGJ2. Here the J gene was assigned by germline matching of the DNA, as TCRdb has none. V shed 5 bases, J shed 7 bases, and the junction held 8 bases outside the gene matches. This CDR3 is built from 12 residues. The V gene's germline CDR1 is EGSTGY and CDR2 YDSYTSSV.

The J gene is TRGJP, the V gene TRGV9. Because TCRdb records no J gene, it was assigned here through a match of the DNA to germline. The CDR3 loop spans 16 amino acids. Looked up from germline, CDR1 is GITISATS and CDR2 is ISYDGTV (reference sequence). The J segment lost 9 bases and the V segment lost 6 bases, leaving 11 bases of the junction unmatched. The CDR3 nucleotides read TGTGCCTTGTGGACGGGTAAGGGGTTGGGCAAAAAAATCAAGGTATTT. Its translation: CALWTGKGLGKKIKVF.

No J gene call was made, and the V gene is TRGV9. Germline CDR1 GITISATS, CDR2 ISYDGTV (reference sequence). The CDR3 covers 13 residues. The CDR3 is CALWEPPYYKKLF. The DNA of the CDR3 is TGTGCCTTGTGGGAACCTCCCTATTATAAGAAACTATTT.

This clone came up a few times. This chain connects TRGV3 to TRGJ1 or TRGJ2. The J gene was not available in TCRdb and was assigned here by matching the DNA to germline segments. V shed 0 bases, J shed 0 bases, and the junction held 8 bases outside the gene matches. CDR1 is VTNTFY and CDR2 is YDVSTARD in the germline V gene (reference sequence). The CDR3 length is 16 residues. This CDR3 is CATWDRPQKNYYKKLF. As DNA, the CDR3 is TGTGCCACCTGGGACAGGCCCCAAAAGAATTATTATAAGAAACTCTTT.

The gene calls are TRGV8 and TRGJ1 or TRGJ2. The J gene, missing from TCRdb, was assigned here through DNA to germline matching. Trimming at V came to 4 bases and at J to 2 bases, leaving 5 bases not matched to a gene. The CDR3 length is 13 residues. Germline values: CDR1 VENAVY, CDR2 YDSYNSRV. Here the CDR3 DNA reads TGTGCCACCTGGGACCAAGATTATTATAAGAAACTCTTT. It specifies CATWDQDYYKKLF.

V and J are TRGV2 and TRGJP2. Here the J gene came from matching the DNA to germline, since TCRdb omits it. The trim removed 0 bases at V and 11 bases at J, leaving 3 bases unmatched. The CDR3 spans 12 residues. Germline V lookup: CDR1 EGSNGY, CDR2 YDSYNSKV. Written as DNA, the CDR3 is TGTGCCACCTGGGACGGGCCCTGGATCAAGACGTTT. It is translated as CATWDGPWIKTF.

Remarks on this clone: This same CDR3 is encoded by further DNA sequences in the sample. The V gene reported is TRGV4; the J gene is uncalled. Germline V CDR1 and CDR2: EGSTGY, YDSYTSSV. The CDR3 length is 14 residues. The CDR3 DNA follows: TGTGCCACCTGGGAGGACCCTTGGGGATATAAGAAACTCTTC. Its translation: CATWEDPWGYKKLF.

Points on this clone: This sample also contains other DNA sequences that code for the same CDR3. V is TRGV9 and J is TRGJ1 or TRGJ2. TCRdb is silent on the J gene; assignment here came from matching the DNA to germline. V shed 0 bases, J shed 4 bases, and the junction held 3 bases outside the gene matches. Germline lookup yields CDR1 GITISATS and CDR2 ISYDGTV (reference sequence). The length of the CDR3 is 13 residues. CDR3 sequence (DNA): TGTGCCTTGTGGGAGGTGCCCTATTATAAGAAACTCTTT. It yields the protein CALWEVPYYKKLF.

V usage is TRGV4 and J usage is TRGJ1 or TRGJ2. TCRdb carries no J gene annotation; the J gene was assigned here by matching the DNA with germline. The CDR3 runs 14 residues. Germline V gives CDR1 EGSTGY, CDR2 YDSYTSSV. Trimming removed 3 bases from V and 2 bases from J; junction bases left unmatched: 7. CDR3 sequence: CATWDHRHYYKKLF. As DNA, the CDR3 is TGTGCCACCTGGGATCATCGGCATTATTATAAGAAACTCTTT.

This chain uses TRGV8 with TRGJP1. TCRdb carries no J gene annotation; the J gene was assigned here by matching the DNA with germline. This CDR3 contains 14 residues. Germline V gene sequence: CDR1 VENAVY, CDR2 YDSYNSRV. The J segment lost 0 bases and the V segment lost 2 bases, leaving 0 bases of the junction unmatched. DNA of the CDR3: TGTGCCACCTGGGATAATACCACTGGTTGGTTCAAGATATTT. Its protein product is CATWDNTTGWFKIF.

This sequence joins TRGV3 and TRGJP2. The J gene comes from matching the DNA to germline here; TCRdb lacks it. Per germline, CDR1 VTNTFY and CDR2 YDVSTARD (reference sequence). This CDR3 spans 14 amino acids. J was trimmed by 2 bases and V by 0 bases; bases with no gene match: 0. In nucleotides, the CDR3 is TGTGCCACCTGGGACAGGAGTAGTGATTGGATCAAGACGTTT. It translates to CATWDRSSDWIKTF.

About this clone: Germline is not matched at one junction end, which may reflect a read error. The chain has TRGV2 and TRGJ1 or TRGJ2. Here the J gene came from matching the DNA to germline, since TCRdb omits it. Per germline, CDR1 EGSNGY and CDR2 YDSYNSKV. The CDR3 is made up of 13 amino acids. As DNA, the CDR3 is TGTGCCACCTGGGTCGGGCTGGGTTATAAGAAACTCTTT. Protein: CATWVGLGYKKLF.

The V call is TRGV9, the J call TRGJ1 or TRGJ2. The J gene, left out of TCRdb, was set here by checking the DNA against germline. Germline V gives CDR1 GITISATS, CDR2 ISYDGTV (reference sequence). This CDR3 region has 12 residues. The ends lost 2 bases at V and 7 bases at J; junction bases unmatched: 5. For the CDR3, the DNA is TGTGCCTTGTGGGAGGCTTACTATAAGAAACTCTTT. Its translation is CALWEAYYKKLF.

V and J are TRGV4 and TRGJ1 or TRGJ2. Germline matching of the DNA provided the J gene here, since TCRdb leaves it blank. The CDR3 runs to 13 residues. The germline gives CDR1 EGSTGY, CDR2 YDSYTSSV. Germline trimming cut 3 bases from V and 1 base from J; bases unmatched to any gene: 3. The CDR3: CATWDLNYYKKLF. The CDR3 DNA is TGTGCCACCTGGGATCTCAATTATTATAAGAAACTCTTT.